This T cell receptor beta chain was recovered during a study of blood T cell repertoires in COVID-19 (dated by TCRdb to about 2020). Regarding the study in general: Samples covering the acute and convalescent phases of COVID-19 were provided by collaborators in the United States, Italy and Spain. Deeply sampled blood TCRbeta repertoires from subjects exposed to, actively infected with, or recovered from COVID-19 were included in the dataset. A de-identified subject ID, COVID-19 status, age in years and sex were almost always included in the sample metadata. The prospective study material was composed of cDNA or gDNA derived from T cells, B-cell-depleted T cells, or PBMCs. The repertoires were released in a freely available public database meant as a resource for research on the immune response to SARS-CoV-2. HLA class I and class II types, where available, came from metadata supplied by the sample provider rather than from assay-based typing. The samples were drawn from the first 160 participants of the ongoing ImmuneRACE study and from some 1,300 subjects provided by 6 global collaborators.

The collaborating institutions used their own protocols to collect whole blood in K2EDTA tubes. For TCRbeta analysis, collaborators shipped samples in one of three forms: frozen whole blood, isolated PBMCs, or DNA extracted from either of those sample types. Broader findings and caveats from the paper: How much clinical and demographic metadata was included differed by source and by participant, and the metadata was provided uncurated.

Points on this clone: The target of this receptor is not known. Base quality data are lacking; no much larger clone is found one base away.

TCRbeta CDR3 regions were amplified from genomic DNA by means of the immunoSEQ Assay, a bias-controlled multiplex PCR. In the source study's methods: The number of nucleated cells in each sample was estimated by amplification of reference gene primers within the assay. To quantify the absolute abundance of each unique TCRbeta CDR3 rearrangement, sequence reads were collapsed and filtered. For each sample, productive Simpson clonality was calculated as the square root of Simpson's diversity index across productive rearrangements. TCRdb holds this immuneACCESS table with in-frame rearrangements only. Some clones are missing; in checked studies, unresolved V genes explain under half, and the rest has no known cause. That table furnishes V, J and clone size, whereas the DNA furnished D and trimming. In this sample the table shows about 140,000 clones, 70% to 90% of which occur a single time. More than 2% of the sample is taken by the ten largest.

Sequenced input: peripheral blood. The clonotype comes from a human donor with acute or convalescent COVID-19. The donor label of this sample is uncertain.

The sequence in DNA is TGTGCCAGCTCTCAATCGACAGGGGGTGACTATGGCTACACCTTC. Its protein reads: CASSQSTGGDYGYTF. Recombination connected TRBV18 to TRBJ1-2, with 9 central nucleotides matching TRBD1. CDR1 KGHSH and CDR2 LQKENI were looked up in the germline V gene. CDR3 length: 15 amino acids, cysteine to phenylalanine. Solely the CDR3 DNA is kept, with 45 bases framed from the first base. V lost 6 bases and J lost 3 bases, and the count of bases not matched to a germline gene is 8.